The 20 T cell receptor beta chains below come from one sample, sequenced in a study of blood T cell repertoires in COVID-19. This table comes from immunoSEQ multiplex PCR, and its TCRdb copy is limited to in-frame clones, with some not included. The data show about 200,000 clones, about 80% seen once. The sequenced sample consisted of peripheral blood. All receptors derive from a man in his fifties or sixties with acute or convalescent COVID-19.

Regarding this clone: Since a much larger clone is just one base distant, this may be a read error. The J gene is TRBJ2-5, the V gene TRBV9, with 9 bases matching TRBD2. Unmatched junction bases numbered 11, after V lost 6 bases and J lost 5 bases. Germline CDR1 and CDR2: SGDLS and YYNGEE. CDR3 size: 15 residues. This CDR3 reads CASTPQRRGGETQYF. The CDR3 coding sequence is TGTGCCAGCACCCCTCAACGGCGGGGGGGGGAGACCCAGTACTTC.

This clone was recorded only once. The J gene is TRBJ1-2, the V gene TRBV5-8; 8 bases match TRBD1. Per the germline V gene, CDR1 is SGHTS and CDR2 is YDEGEE. The J segment lost 3 bases and the V segment lost 4 bases, leaving 5 bases of the junction unmatched. This CDR3 region has 14 residues. CDR3 nucleotide sequence: TGTGCCAGCAGCGCAAACAGGGGGGACTATGGCTACACCTTC. This translates into CASSANRGDYGYTF.

The chain couples TRBV11-2 to TRBJ1-1; D gene ambiguous. The germline V gene encodes CDR1 SGHAT and CDR2 FQNNGV. V lost 1 base and J 0 bases, leaving 3 bases between the germline ends. The CDR3 sequence is 13 residues long. The chain's CDR3 is CASSLVMNTEAFF. CDR3 DNA sequence: TGTGCCAGCAGCTTAGTCATGAACACTGAAGCTTTCTTT.

In DNA, the CDR3 is TGCGCCAGCAGCTTGGGTAGCGGGGGAAATCAGCCCCAGCATTTT. It codes for CASSLGSGGNQPQHF. This chain links TRBV5-1 with TRBJ1-5, with D maybe TRBD1 (5 bases). The CDR3 is made up of 15 amino acids. Germline CDR1 SGHRS, CDR2 YFSETQ. V shed 0 bases and J shed 4 bases, with 11 bases lying between them.

The rearrangement links TRBV19 to TRBJ1-1; 8 bases agree with TRBD1. Germline V gives CDR1 LNHDA, CDR2 SQIVND (reference sequence). Losses at the gene ends were 3 bases for V and 5 bases for J; bases not matched to a gene: 5. CDR3 length equals 14 residues. The CDR3 region is CASSIFGQGTEAFF. CDR3 in DNA: TGTGCCAGTAGTATCTTTGGACAGGGAACTGAAGCTTTCTTT.

The CDR3 DNA sequence: TGCGCCAGCAGCCTACAGGGGGCCACGGACACTGAAGCTTTCTTT. Its translation is CASSLQGATDTEAFF. The chain is built from TRBV5-1 and TRBJ1-1; 9 nucleotides line up with TRBD1. Looked up from germline, CDR1 is SGHRS and CDR2 is YFSETQ. V gave up 4 bases and J gave up 3 bases; unmatched junction bases: 7. This CDR3 has 15 residues. Based on the CDR3 plus reference TRBV5-1 and TRBJ1-1, the full variable domain is KAGVTQTPRYLIKTRGQQVTLSCSPISGHRSVSWYQQTPGQGLQFLFEYFSETQRNKGNFPGRFSGRQFSNSRSEMNVSTLELGDSALYLCASSLQGATDTEAFFGQGTRLTVV.

V gene TRBV24-1 combines with J gene TRBJ1-2, with 8 bases lining up with TRBD1. Germline V gene lookup returns CDR1 KGHDR and CDR2 SFDVKD. This CDR3 has 14 amino acids. V shed 12 bases and J 3 bases; nucleotides not matched to a gene: 11. DNA for the CDR3: TGTGCCCCTCCTCCACCGGGACAGGACTATGGCTACACCTTC. It is translated as CAPPPPGQDYGYTF.

The chain combines TRBV29-1 with TRBJ2-1; 7 bases are shared with TRBD1. CDR3 size: 15 residues. Trimming removed 4 bases from V and 5 bases from J; junction bases left unmatched: 11. Per the germline V gene, CDR1 is SQVTM and CDR2 is ANQGSEA. The CDR3 loop reads CSVAPAGGIHNEQFF. DNA of the CDR3: TGCAGCGTTGCCCCGGCAGGGGGAATTCACAATGAGCAGTTCTTC.

V usage is TRBV19 and J usage is TRBJ2-4, with 12 bases matching TRBD1. The CDR3 sequence is 15 residues long. After removal of 5 bases from V and 6 bases from J, the junction contained 5 bases not matched to a gene. Per germline, CDR1 LNHDA and CDR2 SQIVND (reference sequence). CDR3 coding DNA: TGTGCCAGTAGTGTACCGGGACAGGGGGCAAACATTCAGTACTTC. Translation: CASSVPGQGANIQYF.

The sample holds a few counts of this clone. This chain joins TRBV27 and TRBJ1-2, with D possibly matching TRBD1 (6 bases). This CDR3 region has 15 residues. Trimming removed 4 bases from V and 3 bases from J, with 15 bases in between. Looked up from germline, CDR1 is MNHEY and CDR2 is SMNVEV (reference sequence). The CDR3, as DNA: TGTGCCAGCAGTTCGACCCCTACAGGGTACTATGGCTACACCTTC. It yields the protein CASSSTPTGYYGYTF.

The rearrangement links TRBV2 to TRBJ1-4, with TRBD1 identical over 9 bases. Trimming at V came to 7 bases and at J to 5 bases, leaving 5 bases not matched to a gene. There are 14 residues in the CDR3. Germline CDR1 SNHLY, CDR2 FYNNEI. CDR3 sequence: CASMWGQGNEKLFF. CDR3 DNA: TGTGCCAGCATGTGGGGACAGGGAAATGAAAAACTGTTTTTT.

V and J are TRBV4-1 and TRBJ1-1; TRBD1 matches 7 bases. Trimming cost V 6 bases and J 3 bases; bases outside gene matches: 4. The CDR3 length is 13 residues. The germline V gene encodes CDR1 MGHRA and CDR2 YSYEKL. In DNA form, the CDR3 reads TGCGCCAGCAGTCTCAGGGGGGACACTGAAGCTTTCTTT. It translates to CASSLRGDTEAFF.

In its sample, this clone was seen once. The chain has TRBV19 and TRBJ2-7, with 7 positions matching TRBD2. V shed 4 bases, J shed 4 bases, and the junction held 10 bases outside the gene matches. The V gene's germline CDR1 is LNHDA and CDR2 SQIVND (reference sequence). CDR3 size: 15 residues. CDR3 region: CASSNAPGGLYEQYF. Written as DNA, the CDR3 is TGTGCCAGTAGTAACGCACCGGGGGGATTATACGAGCAGTACTTC.

The gene calls are TRBV25-1 and TRBJ2-1; D is perhaps TRBD2 (6 bases). Germline V gene lookup returns CDR1 MGHDK and CDR2 SYGVNS. V lost 9 bases, J lost 10 bases, and 13 bases lay in between. The CDR3 runs to 11 residues. CDR3 loop: CASGGRGEQFF. The CDR3 DNA is TGTGCCAGTGGTGGGCGGGGCGAGCAGTTCTTC. Looking up the rest from reference TRBV25-1 and TRBJ2-1 gives the full variable domain: EADIYQTPRYLVIGTGKKITLECSQTMGHDKMYWYQQDPGMELHLIHYSYGVNSTEKGDLSSESTVSRIRTEHFPLTLESARPSHTSQYLCASGGRGEQFFGPGTRLTVL.

CDR3 residues: CASSFAPPTSAGYTF. The DNA of the CDR3 is TGTGCCAGCAGTTTCGCACCTCCCACTTCTGCTGGCTACACCTTC. The chain recombines TRBV6-5 with TRBJ1-2; D gene unclear. In germline, CDR1 is MNHEY, CDR2 SVGAGI. Trimming left V 4 bases short and J 7 bases short, with 19 bases between. The CDR3 has 15 amino acids.

CDR3 bases: TGCGCCAGCAGCCCGGACACCTACACTGAAGCTTTCTTT. It translates to CASSPDTYTEAFF. The genes are TRBV5-1 and TRBJ1-1; possibly TRBD1 for D (5 bases). V lost 4 bases, J lost 3 bases, and 10 bases lay in between. This CDR3 is built from 13 residues. Germline CDR1 and CDR2: SGHRS and YFSETQ.

The chain combines TRBV15 with TRBJ1-4; tentative D call: TRBD1 (6 bases). CDR1 and CDR2 (germline): LNHNV, YYDKDF (reference sequence). The CDR3 totals 17 residues. V was trimmed by 3 bases and J by 1 base, leaving 15 bases between them. In nucleotides, the CDR3 is TGTGCCACCAGCAGCAACCCCGACAGGTTAACTAATGAAAAACTGTTTTTT. Residues: CATSSNPDRLTNEKLFF.

The V and J genes are TRBV6-5 and TRBJ1-1; D perhaps matches TRBD1 (5 bases). The CDR3 totals 14 residues. Germline V CDR1 and CDR2: MNHEY, SVGAGI. V was cut by 7 bases and J by 0 bases, with 12 bases left in between. The CDR3 region has the DNA TGTGCCAGCACGCAGGACAATTTGAACACTGAAGCTTTCTTT. It specifies CASTQDNLNTEAFF.

CDR3 nucleotide sequence: TGTGCCAGCAGTGCGGGGGGGGTCTATAATTCACCCCTCCACTTT. Encoded protein: CASSAGGVYNSPLHF. The genes are TRBV2 and TRBJ1-6; D possibly corresponds to TRBD1 (5 bases). Germline CDR1 is SNHLY and CDR2 is FYNNEI. This CDR3 spans 15 amino acids. V gave up 4 bases and J gave up 3 bases, with 10 bases separating them.

This chain joins TRBV5-1 and TRBJ2-5, with TRBD1 matching 12 bases. Germline loops: CDR1 SGHRS, CDR2 YFSETQ. The CDR3 loop spans 15 amino acids. V was pared by 4 bases and J by 5 bases, with 6 bases of the junction left unmatched. CDR3 sequence: CASSQGTGGGETQYF. Here the CDR3 DNA reads TGCGCCAGCAGCCAGGGGACAGGGGGCGGTGAGACCCAGTACTTC.